A single T cell receptor beta chain is shown here with its context. The PCR used 60 Vbeta and 13 Jbeta primers. Produced via immunoSEQ multiplex PCR; TCRdb's table is partial and in-frame only. The table records around 130,000 clones, about 80% of them present only once. This CDR3 region has 18 residues. V dropped 4 bases and J dropped 4; count of bases not matched to a gene: 13. Germline CDR1 is SGHRS and CDR2 is YFSETQ. The data belong to a study of cytomegalovirus exposure and HLA in healthy donors. The gene calls are TRBV5-1 and TRBJ2-5; 13 nucleotides agree with TRBD2. This sequence was found in a woman aged 45-65 years in good health and CMV-seronegative. Sequencing was done on a sample of PBMCs. The CDR3 nucleotides are TGCGCCAGCAGCCCCAATGGAGTTGGACTAGCGGGAGTAGAGACCCAGTACTTC. Translated: CASSPNGVGLAGVETQYF.